The text below deals with one TCR beta chain. Its antigen is still unknown. The data are from a study of cytomegalovirus exposure and HLA in healthy donors. Overall study: HLA-typed donors were the source of about 90 million unique TCRs held in an early data release.

Study-level points and caveats: Presence/absence analyses assumed roughly uniform sequencing depth across donors, which may not hold.

Germline CDR1 is SGHNT and CDR2 is YENEEA. CDR3 length: 15 residues. Trimming cost V 3 bases and J 4 bases; bases outside gene matches: 3. Primers included in the PCR were 60 Vbeta and 13 Jbeta primers. Clones were sequenced by immunoSEQ multiplex PCR, and TCRdb holds only the in-frame ones, with some missing. The sample shows about 110,000 clones, 83% of them seen only once. The genes are TRBV11-3 and TRBJ2-6, with 7 bases identical to TRBD1. The sample comprised PBMCs. The TCR originated in a man aged 18-30 years in good health and CMV-seronegative. The CDR3 loop is CASSFRGIGANVLTF. CDR3 DNA: TGTGCCAGCAGCTTCAGGGGGATCGGGGCCAACGTCCTGACTTTC.